The clone carrying this TCR beta chain has only a few counts. Its antigen is still unknown. The record originates from a study of identical twins. General study findings and limits: In monozygotic twins, models underestimated the sharing of out-of-frame TCR alpha. Clonotypes of the beta chain that were abundant in cord blood carried fewer insertions (memory repertoires showed none).

The CDR3 has 14 amino acids. Germline V CDR1 and CDR2: WSHSY, SAAADI. The trim removed 6 bases at V and 2 bases at J, leaving 3 bases unmatched. A universal primer binding site was introduced by template switching. The final cDNA contained unique molecular identifiers. TCRdb re-called the 5' RACE reads through MiXCR, storing one row per CDR3 protein. The sample holds fewer than 500,000 distinct CDR3 sequences, roughly 24% seen once. These data were also filed under a second study, of T cells expressing NK-cell markers. That source adds: The dominant NKG2C+ clonotypes represented about 1.0-7.5% of CD8+ T cells in five or six donors.

The clonotype comes from a young woman in good health. The chain carries TRBV10-2 and TRBJ2-5, with 10 bases that match TRBD2. The sequenced sample consisted of CD4+ T cells sorted from blood. The CDR3 sequence is CASRATSGQETQYF. CDR3 nucleotide sequence: TGCGCCAGCAGGGCGACTAGCGGGCAAGAGACCCAGTACTTC.